These T cell receptor beta chains were read from a single sample in a study of Graves' ophthalmopathy and Graves' hyperthyroidism. TCRdb passed the multiplex PCR reads through MiXCR, listing each CDR3 protein once. Among about 700,000 distinct CDR3 sequences listed, 40% were seen once. The sequenced sample consisted of peripheral blood. These receptors all stem from an adult man with Graves' ophthalmopathy. The CDR3 runs from the conserved cysteine through the conserved F or W. Each record gives: D gene, clone size, V gene, J gene, CDR3 DNA, CDR3 protein. The D gene is left open where the match is weak. A row's size may be missing; if present it is once, few, many or a size class.

d_call: NA; clone_size: NA; v_call: TRBV29-1; j_call: TRBJ2-3; cdr3_nt: TGCAGCCTGAAGGGGGGTAGCACAGATACGCAGTATTTT; cdr3_aa: CSLKGGSTDTQYF
d_call: TRBD1; clone_size: NA; v_call: TRBV2; j_call: TRBJ2-6; cdr3_nt: TGTGCCAGCAGTTTCAGGTGGCAGGGGGCAACTGGGGCCAACGTCCTGACTTTC; cdr3_aa: CASSFRWQGATGANVLTF
d_call: NA; clone_size: NA; v_call: TRBV10-3; j_call: TRBJ2-5; cdr3_nt: TGTGCCACCAGTGACCGCGCCGGGACCTTTGAGACCCAGTACTTC; cdr3_aa: CATSDRAGTFETQYF
d_call: NA; clone_size: many; v_call: TRBV10-3; j_call: TRBJ2-7; cdr3_nt: TGTGCCATCGTCATGGCCACCTACGAGCAGTACTTC; cdr3_aa: CAIVMATYEQYF
d_call: NA; clone_size: NA; v_call: TRBV7-9; j_call: TRBJ2-7; cdr3_nt: TGTGCCAGCAGTTTAGTAGACAAAGCCTACGAGCAGTACTTC; cdr3_aa: CASSLVDKAYEQYF
d_call: NA; clone_size: NA; v_call: TRBV25-1; j_call: TRBJ1-4; cdr3_nt: TGTGCCAGCAGTGAATTGAGGGGGAATGAAAAACTGTTTTTT; cdr3_aa: CASSELRGNEKLFF
d_call: NA; clone_size: few; v_call: TRBV24-1; j_call: TRBJ1-5; cdr3_nt: TGTGCCAGCAGTTCCGGGGGGTACAATCAGCCCCAGCATTTT; cdr3_aa: CASSSGGYNQPQHF
d_call: NA; clone_size: NA; v_call: TRBV7-9; j_call: TRBJ1-4; cdr3_nt: TGCGCCAGCAGCCAAAACACCGGGACACCGAGCGAAAAACTGTTTTTT; cdr3_aa: CASSQNTGTPSEKLFF
d_call: TRBD1; clone_size: many; v_call: TRBV2; j_call: TRBJ1-2; cdr3_nt: TGTGCCAGCAGTCTTAGACAGGGGGCGCAGAGTGGCTACACCTTC; cdr3_aa: CASSLRQGAQSGYTF
d_call: NA; clone_size: few; v_call: TRBV7-8; j_call: TRBJ1-4; cdr3_nt: TGTGCCAGCAGCCCCCAGGGGTTTTCTAATGAAAAACTGTTTTTT; cdr3_aa: CASSPQGFSNEKLFF
d_call: NA; clone_size: few; v_call: TRBV4-1; j_call: TRBJ2-7; cdr3_nt: TGCGCCAGCAGCCCCACGGCCGGGTCTGCGTACGAGCAGTACTTC; cdr3_aa: CASSPTAGSAYEQYF
d_call: NA; clone_size: NA; v_call: TRBV20-1; j_call: TRBJ1-1; cdr3_nt: TGCAGTGCTAGAAGGGGACACCAGAACACTGAAGCTTTCTTT; cdr3_aa: CSARRGHQNTEAFF
d_call: NA; clone_size: many; v_call: TRBV29-1; j_call: TRBJ1-4; cdr3_nt: TGCAGCGCCTCAGACAGAGCAGCTAATGAAAAACTGTTTTTT; cdr3_aa: CSASDRAANEKLFF
d_call: NA; clone_size: NA; v_call: TRBV2; j_call: TRBJ1-2; cdr3_nt: TGTGCCAGCAGTCCACAGGGTCCCGGTGGCTACACCTTC; cdr3_aa: CASSPQGPGGYTF
d_call: TRBD2; clone_size: NA; v_call: TRBV24-1; j_call: TRBJ2-7; cdr3_nt: TGTGCTAGAGTCGGGGGGATAGACTACGAGCAGTACTTC; cdr3_aa: CARVGGIDYEQYF
d_call: NA; clone_size: few; v_call: TRBV19; j_call: TRBJ2-7; cdr3_nt: TGTGCCGGCCGATTAGGCTACGAGCAGTACTTC; cdr3_aa: CAGRLGYEQYF
d_call: NA; clone_size: NA; v_call: TRBV2; j_call: TRBJ1-2; cdr3_nt: TGTGCCAGCACCTCGACGGGGGACCGTACCAAATTCTATGGCTACACCTTC; cdr3_aa: CASTSTGDRTKFYGYTF
d_call: NA; clone_size: many; v_call: TRBV7-2; j_call: TRBJ1-1; cdr3_nt: TGTGCCAGCAGCTACAGGGAATACACTGAAGCTTTCTTT; cdr3_aa: CASSYREYTEAFF
d_call: NA; clone_size: NA; v_call: TRBV7-2; j_call: TRBJ1-5; cdr3_nt: TGTGCCAGCACCCCTCCAGGGATTGGGGCTAGCAATCAGCCCCAGCATTTT; cdr3_aa: CASTPPGIGASNQPQHF
d_call: NA; clone_size: NA; v_call: TRBV19; j_call: TRBJ1-5; cdr3_nt: TGTGCCAGTAGTATCGGACAACATAGCAATCAGCCCCAGCATTTT; cdr3_aa: CASSIGQHSNQPQHF
d_call: NA; clone_size: NA; v_call: TRBV20-1; j_call: TRBJ1-6; cdr3_nt: TGCAGTGCTAGAGTCCAGGGTTTTCATAATTCACCCCTCCACTTT; cdr3_aa: CSARVQGFHNSPLHF
d_call: TRBD1; clone_size: few; v_call: TRBV24-1; j_call: TRBJ1-5; cdr3_nt: TGTGCCAGCAGCCTCAGGGGGCGAGTTCAGCCCCAGCATTTT; cdr3_aa: CASSLRGRVQPQHF
d_call: TRBD1; clone_size: many; v_call: TRBV29-1; j_call: TRBJ2-7; cdr3_nt: TGCAGCATTTCGGTGGACAGGGGGTACTACGAGCAGTACTTC; cdr3_aa: CSISVDRGYYEQYF
d_call: NA; clone_size: NA; v_call: TRBV5-1; j_call: TRBJ1-2; cdr3_nt: TGCGCCAGCAGCCCGATGGTCGGGGGCCCCTATGGCTACACCTTC; cdr3_aa: CASSPMVGGPYGYTF
d_call: NA; clone_size: many; v_call: TRBV20-1; j_call: TRBJ1-2; cdr3_nt: TGCAGTGCTAGAGATCTGGCTCTTAGCTTC; cdr3_aa: CSARDLALSF
d_call: NA; clone_size: many; v_call: TRBV29-1; j_call: TRBJ1-3; cdr3_nt: TGCAGCGTTGAACGGCGTGCCCTCTCTGGAAACACCATATATTTT; cdr3_aa: CSVERRALSGNTIYF
d_call: NA; clone_size: few; v_call: TRBV28; j_call: TRBJ2-7; cdr3_nt: TGTGCCAGCAGGGCAGGGAATACCTACGAGCAGTACTTC; cdr3_aa: CASRAGNTYEQYF
d_call: TRBD2; clone_size: NA; v_call: TRBV7-3; j_call: TRBJ2-3; cdr3_nt: TGTGCCAGCAGCTTTGCCCTAACGGGGGGGGACACAGATACGCAGTATTTT; cdr3_aa: CASSFALTGGDTDTQYF
d_call: NA; clone_size: many; v_call: TRBV2; j_call: TRBJ1-2; cdr3_nt: TGTGCCAGCACGGTGGACAGAGCCAACTATGGCTACACCTTC; cdr3_aa: CASTVDRANYGYTF
d_call: TRBD2; clone_size: few; v_call: TRBV5-4; j_call: TRBJ2-5; cdr3_nt: TGTGCCAGCAGCGTAACTGTCGGGGGGGCCCGGGAGACCCAGTACTTC; cdr3_aa: CASSVTVGGARETQYF
d_call: NA; clone_size: NA; v_call: TRBV13; j_call: TRBJ2-5; cdr3_nt: TGTGCCAGCAGTTACCCTCAACAGGGCGCGGAGACCCAGTACTTC; cdr3_aa: CASSYPQQGAETQYF
d_call: TRBD1; clone_size: once; v_call: TRBV10-3; j_call: TRBJ1-1; cdr3_nt: TGTGCCAGCAGTTACTCGGGACAGATGAACACTGAAGCTTTCTTT; cdr3_aa: CASSYSGQMNTEAFF
d_call: NA; clone_size: NA; v_call: TRBV7-9; j_call: TRBJ2-5; cdr3_nt: TGTGCCAGCAGCTTAAAGCGGACTAACCAAGAGACCCAGTACTTC; cdr3_aa: CASSLKRTNQETQYF
d_call: NA; clone_size: many; v_call: TRBV5-1; j_call: TRBJ1-1; cdr3_nt: TGCGCCAGCAGCTTGGTTCCGACAGGGAACACTGAAGCTTTCTTT; cdr3_aa: CASSLVPTGNTEAFF
d_call: NA; clone_size: few; v_call: TRBV5-6; j_call: TRBJ1-2; cdr3_nt: TGTGCCAGCAGCATTCTCCAGGGAAACTATGGCTACACCTTC; cdr3_aa: CASSILQGNYGYTF
d_call: TRBD2; clone_size: NA; v_call: TRBV20-1; j_call: TRBJ2-7; cdr3_nt: TGCAGTGCTAGAGATTCACTAGCGGGAGTACGTTACGAGCAGTACTTC; cdr3_aa: CSARDSLAGVRYEQYF
d_call: NA; clone_size: few; v_call: TRBV6-5; j_call: TRBJ1-2; cdr3_nt: TGTGCCAGCGTTTCGGGCCCGAGTACTTATGGCTACACCTTC; cdr3_aa: CASVSGPSTYGYTF
d_call: TRBD2; clone_size: many; v_call: TRBV10-2; j_call: TRBJ2-7; cdr3_nt: TGCGCCAGCGGGTCCGGGACTAGCGTCTACGAGCAGTACTTC; cdr3_aa: CASGSGTSVYEQYF
d_call: TRBD1; clone_size: NA; v_call: TRBV24-1; j_call: TRBJ1-5; cdr3_nt: TGTGCCAGCAGTCCGGCCGGGACAGGGGGTTATCAGCCCCAGCATTTT; cdr3_aa: CASSPAGTGGYQPQHF
d_call: NA; clone_size: few; v_call: TRBV5-6; j_call: TRBJ1-1; cdr3_nt: TGTGCCAGCAGCTTATTCCGGGGCGAATACACTGAAGCTTTCTTT; cdr3_aa: CASSLFRGEYTEAFF
d_call: TRBD1; clone_size: NA; v_call: TRBV19; j_call: TRBJ2-1; cdr3_nt: TGTGCCAGTAGTTTTCGACAGGGGGACTACGAGCAGTTCTTC; cdr3_aa: CASSFRQGDYEQFF
d_call: TRBD1; clone_size: NA; v_call: TRBV29-1; j_call: TRBJ2-5; cdr3_nt: TGCAGCGCCGACAGGGGGCTAGAGACCCAGTACTTC; cdr3_aa: CSADRGLETQYF